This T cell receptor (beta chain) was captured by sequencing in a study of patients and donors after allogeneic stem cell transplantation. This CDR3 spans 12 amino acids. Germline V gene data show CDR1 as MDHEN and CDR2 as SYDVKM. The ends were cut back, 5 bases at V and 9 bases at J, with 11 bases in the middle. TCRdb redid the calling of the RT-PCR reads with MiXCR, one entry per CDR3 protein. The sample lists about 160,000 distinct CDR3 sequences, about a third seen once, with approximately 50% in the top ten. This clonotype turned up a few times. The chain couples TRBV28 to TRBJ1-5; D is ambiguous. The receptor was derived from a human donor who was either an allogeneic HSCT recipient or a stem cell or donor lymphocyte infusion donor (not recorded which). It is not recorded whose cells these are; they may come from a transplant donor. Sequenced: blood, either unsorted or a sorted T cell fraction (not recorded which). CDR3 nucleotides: TGTGCCAGCAGTCCAGTGACGGGGCCCCAGCATTTT. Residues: CASSPVTGPQHF.